This T cell receptor (beta chain) was recovered during a study of shared clonotypes between healthy human individuals. Study-level points and caveats: Relative to memory subsets, naive subsets generally showed larger estimated richness. Generation of non-shared clonotypes was less probable than generation of clonotypes shared by all four donors.

Deep was the level at which the assay was run. Sequencing used immunoSEQ multiplex PCR; TCRdb keeps in-frame clones, though not all of them. This sample carries millions of clones, about 95% of them seen once, and the ten largest clones take 0.9% to 1.4%. Naive CD8 populations comprised CD45RO-negative cells positively selected for CCR7, excluding terminally differentiated effector memory CD45RA+ cells. Healthy adults negative for HIV, lacking recent acute infections or vaccinations, served as donors. V dropped 6 bases and J dropped 6 bases, with 15 bases sitting between them. This CDR3 contains 14 residues. In germline, CDR1 is MNHNY, CDR2 SVGAGI (reference sequence). Regarding this clone: Its antigen is unknown.

This clonotype was sampled from a man between 18 and 29 years old in good health. The sample consisted of naive CD8+ T cells sorted from blood. The gene calls are TRBV6-6 and TRBJ1-5, with a possible D match to TRBD1 (6 bases). CDR3 nucleotide sequence: TGTGCCAGCAGCCTCGACAGGATCCTTCAGCCCCAGCATTTT. Translated: CASSLDRILQPQHF.